This TCR beta chain is drawn from a study of PD-1 blockade in classical Hodgkin lymphoma. Study-level findings and limits: Excluded were patients who started nivolumab under 1 year after ASCT, a group that had lower diversity. Relapsed/refractory patients reportedly had lower baseline diversity than newly diagnosed patients.

CDR1 and CDR2 from the germline V gene are MNHNS and SASEGT. V was shortened by 1 base and J by 13 bases, with 14 bases between the two germline ends. The CDR3 has 13 residues. Following autologous stem cell transplantation, relapse occurred in every patient, and exposure to brentuximab vedotin varied. The CD4+ T cells used were purified from thawed PBMCs through magnetic negative selection. Repertoires were generated with immunoSEQ multiplex PCR, while TCRdb's copy carries only in-frame clones and drops some. The data hold about 9,000 clones, with about 86% observed a single time. Points on this clone: Its antigen is not identified.

The receptor's source is a human donor with classical Hodgkin lymphoma. The sample consisted of CD4+ T cells from blood, taken at baseline. The V gene is TRBV6-1, the J gene TRBJ2-1; D ambiguous. CDR3 DNA sequence: TGTGCCAGCAGTGAAGGCGGAGCCGGGCTTCAGTTCTTC. Amino acids: CASSEGGAGLQFF.